These 22 T cell receptor beta chains were all obtained from the same sample, sequenced in a study of T cell responses to AZD1222 COVID-19 vaccine. Generated by immunoSEQ multiplex PCR, the TCRdb table keeps only in-frame clones and is missing some. The sample holds fewer than 150,000 clones, 89% seen once. Source: peripheral blood, taken 28 days after the second AZD1222 dose. These receptors were obtained from an adult who received the AZD1222 COVID-19 vaccine.

This clone was counted a single time. Within the sample, other DNA sequences also encode this same CDR3. The CDR3: CASSWAGGMTGELFF. The DNA for the CDR3 is TGCGCCAGCAGTTGGGCAGGCGGGATGACCGGGGAGCTGTTTTTT. The chain employs TRBV10-2 and TRBJ2-2; D possibly corresponds to TRBD2 (6 bases). CDR1 and CDR2 from the germline V gene are WSHSY and SAAADI. The CDR3 loop spans 15 amino acids. Trimming took off 5 bases at V and 5 bases at J, with 15 bases between the two ends.

V usage is TRBV7-2 and J usage is TRBJ1-5, with D hard to call. V shed 1 base and J shed 3 bases, with 7 bases lying between them. Germline CDR1 is SGHTA and CDR2 is FQGNSA. CDR3 length: 14 amino acids. The chain's CDR3 is CASSLVDPNQPQHF. DNA of the CDR3: TGTGCCAGCAGCTTAGTTGACCCCAATCAGCCCCAGCATTTT.

The V and J genes are TRBV6-5 and TRBJ1-3, with TRBD1 as a possible D gene (5 bases). Trimming took off 6 bases at V and 3 bases at J, with 15 bases between the two ends. The germline CDR1 and CDR2 sequences are MNHEY and SVGAGI. This CDR3 spans 15 amino acids. CDR3 bases: TGTGCCAGCAGGGGAATCGGGACGGTTGGAAACACCATATATTTT. Its protein product is CASRGIGTVGNTIYF.

The chain couples TRBV5-1 to TRBJ2-6; 12 bases are shared with TRBD1. Germline assignment: CDR1 SGHRS and CDR2 YFSETQ. The trim removed 4 bases at V and 1 base at J, leaving 9 bases unmatched. The CDR3 totals 19 residues. Here the CDR3 reads CASSTGTGGSLSGANVLTF. The CDR3 DNA follows: TGCGCCAGCAGCACCGGGACAGGGGGCAGCTTATCTGGGGCCAACGTCCTGACTTTC.

About this clone itself: Other DNA sequences of this sample code for an identical CDR3. This chain connects TRBV12-3 or TRBV12-4 to TRBJ1-1; D call uncertain. The V and J ends lost 5 bases and 2 bases respectively, with 9 bases between them. The CDR3 loop spans 13 amino acids. The CDR3 region has the DNA TGTGCCAGCAGTCTCCAGAGAAACACTGAAGCTTTCTTT. It codes for CASSLQRNTEAFF.

The V and J genes are TRBV5-6 and TRBJ1-4, with D perhaps TRBD1 (5 bases). V was trimmed by 4 bases and J by 3 bases, leaving 16 bases between them. The CDR3 sequence is 16 residues long. Germline values: CDR1 SGHDT, CDR2 YYEEEE. The CDR3 sequence is CASSSTGGIPNEKLFF. DNA for the CDR3: TGTGCCAGCAGCAGCACAGGAGGCATACCTAATGAAAAACTGTTTTTT.

The rearrangement joins TRBV7-2 to TRBJ1-3; no clear D. The CDR3 is made up of 12 amino acids. Germline CDR1 SGHTA, CDR2 FQGNSA. V lost 4 bases to trimming and J lost 7 bases, with 8 bases between them. The CDR3 nucleotides are TGTGCCAGCAGCTCCCCTGCGAACACCATATATTTT. This translates into CASSSPANTIYF.

This clone showed up just once. The chain has TRBV7-6 and TRBJ2-7, with 8 bases lining up with TRBD1. Germline V gene sequence: CDR1 SGHVS, CDR2 FNYEAQ. The CDR3 is 14 residues long. The V segment lost 5 bases and the J segment 5 bases; nucleotides outside the gene matches: 8. The CDR3 DNA sequence: TGTGCCAGCAGCCCTCGGACAGGGCACAACGAGCAGTACTTC. Amino acid sequence: CASSPRTGHNEQYF. Drawing the rest from reference TRBV7-6 and TRBJ2-7, the complete variable domain is GAGVSQSPRYKVTKRGQDVALRCDPISGHVSLYWYRQALGQGPEFLTYFNYEAQQDKSGLPNDRFSAERPEGSISTLTIQRTEQRDSAMYRCASSPRTGHNEQYFGPGTRLTVT.

This rearrangement joins TRBV5-5 to TRBJ2-7, with 7 bases that match TRBD1. The CDR3 totals 13 residues. V shed 4 bases and J 2 bases; nucleotides not matched to a gene: 3. Germline CDR1 SGHKS, CDR2 YYEKEE (reference sequence). DNA of the CDR3: TGTGCCAGCAGCCACGGGACAGCCTACGAGCAGTACTTC. Encoded protein: CASSHGTAYEQYF.

The rearrangement joins TRBV7-3 to TRBJ2-2; possibly TRBD2 for D (5 bases). The CDR3 totals 16 residues. The V and J ends lost 2 bases and 7 bases respectively, with 17 bases between them. CDR1 is SGHTA and CDR2 is FQGTGA in the germline V gene. This CDR3 is CASSLRQSKGGGELFF. Written as DNA, the CDR3 is TGTGCCAGCAGCTTACGCCAGAGTAAAGGAGGCGGGGAGCTGTTTTTT.

The chain recombines TRBV2 with TRBJ1-1, with D possibly being TRBD1 (5 bases). The germline V gene has CDR1 SNHLY and CDR2 FYNNEI. This CDR3 comprises 17 residues. V lost 0 bases to trimming and J lost 0 bases, with 14 bases between them. DNA for the CDR3: TGTGCCAGCAGTGAAGCAAGAGGGGCTGGGATGAACACTGAAGCTTTCTTT. Amino acids: CASSEARGAGMNTEAFF.

The genes are TRBV4-2 and TRBJ1-1; D might be TRBD1 (5 bases). Trimming shortened V by 0 bases and J by 3 bases, and 11 bases separated the two germline ends. CDR1 is LGHNA, CDR2 YNFKEQ, per germline. There are 15 residues in the CDR3. The CDR3 is CASSQEGVGDTEAFF. The CDR3 nucleotides read TGTGCCAGCAGCCAAGAAGGGGTAGGAGACACTGAAGCTTTCTTT.

The chain uses TRBV3-1 (or the pseudogene TRBV3-2) and TRBJ2-5; D is unresolved. Germline loops: CDR1 LGHDT, CDR2 YNNKEL (reference sequence). This CDR3 is built from 13 residues. V was trimmed by 3 bases and J by 2 bases, leaving 7 bases between them. The CDR3 here is CASSQPPQETQYF. Written as DNA, the CDR3 is TGTGCCAGCAGCCAGCCCCCACAAGAGACCCAGTACTTC.

The V gene is TRBV30, the J gene TRBJ2-3; 11 bases map to TRBD2. Germline loops: CDR1 GTSNPN, CDR2 SVGIG (reference sequence). The CDR3 runs to 14 residues. V gave up 3 bases and J gave up 5 bases; unmatched junction bases: 4. The CDR3 sequence: CAWRLAGAGDTQYF. CDR3 in DNA: TGTGCCTGGAGACTAGCGGGGGCCGGAGATACGCAGTATTTT.

The V gene is TRBV30, the J gene TRBJ2-6; D might be TRBD1 (6 bases). The V end was cut by 3 bases, the J end by 0 bases, with 15 bases between. CDR1 is GTSNPN, CDR2 SVGIG, per germline (reference sequence). The CDR3 covers 17 residues. The CDR3 is CAWRRGTATSGANVLTF. In DNA form, the CDR3 reads TGTGCCTGGAGGAGGGGGACCGCCACCTCTGGGGCCAACGTCCTGACTTTC.

The chain carries TRBV27 and TRBJ1-3; D unclear. The CDR3 loop spans 14 amino acids. Per the germline V gene, CDR1 is MNHEY and CDR2 is SMNVEV (reference sequence). V lost 5 bases to trimming and J lost 5 bases, with 13 bases between them. The CDR3 DNA reads as TGTGCCAGCAGTCCCCGGTGGGAGAGAAACACCATATATTTT. As protein: CASSPRWERNTIYF.

The chain couples TRBV27 to TRBJ1-1; 7 nucleotides match TRBD1. This CDR3 spans 15 amino acids. V dropped 3 bases and J dropped 6; count of bases not matched to a gene: 10. Germline values: CDR1 MNHEY, CDR2 SMNVEV (reference sequence). In DNA, the CDR3 is TGTGCCAGCAGTTTGTTGCGACAGGGAAAACCTGAAGCTTTCTTT. Translation: CASSLLRQGKPEAFF.

The chain has TRBV6-5 and TRBJ1-4; D remains ambiguous. V was clipped by 3 bases and J by 3 bases, with 8 bases between them. This CDR3 spans 14 amino acids. Germline V lookup: CDR1 MNHEY, CDR2 SVGAGI. The CDR3 region has the DNA TGTGCCAGCAGTTATGGGAGGGCTAATGAAAAACTGTTTTTT. This sequence encodes CASSYGRANEKLFF.

V and J are TRBV9 and TRBJ2-5; TRBD2 aligns across 8 bases. The V and J ends lost 2 bases and 5 bases, in that order; junction bases with no gene match: 5. Germline loops: CDR1 SGDLS, CDR2 YYNGEE. This CDR3 is built from 14 residues. CDR3 amino acids: CASSVSGSRETQYF. CDR3 nucleotide sequence: TGTGCCAGCAGCGTGAGCGGGAGTAGGGAGACCCAGTACTTC.

A remark on this clone: This same CDR3 is encoded by further DNA sequences in the sample. This sequence joins TRBV6-5 and TRBJ1-1; no clear D gene. With 5 bases removed from V and 1 base from J, the gap between germline ends came to 2 bases. The germline CDR1 and CDR2 sequences are MNHEY and SVGAGI. There are 11 residues in the CDR3. The CDR3 region has the DNA TGTGCCAGCAGTAGGAACACTGAAGCTTTCTTT. Translating it yields CASSRNTEAFF.

The chain links TRBV11-2 to TRBJ1-2; the match to TRBD1 covers 9 bases. Losses at the gene ends were 5 bases for V and 4 bases for J; bases not matched to a gene: 8. CDR1 and CDR2 from the germline V gene are SGHAT and FQNNGV. This CDR3 has 15 amino acids. The CDR3 protein is CASSQRQGGSYGYTF. The CDR3 nucleotides are TGTGCCAGCAGCCAGAGACAGGGGGGATCCTATGGCTACACCTTC.

V gene TRBV3-1 (or the pseudogene TRBV3-2) combines with J gene TRBJ2-3, with TRBD1 matching 11 bases. The CDR3 is made up of 17 amino acids. The germline gives CDR1 LGHDT, CDR2 YNNKEL (reference sequence). J gave up 2 bases and V 1 base, and 5 bases lay outside the gene matches. In DNA form, the CDR3 reads TGTGCCAGCAGCCAAGTTCCGGGACAGGGGGACACAGATACGCAGTATTTT. Its protein product is CASSQVPGQGDTDTQYF.